The clone carrying this TCR beta chain was seen at least ten times. Its antigen is currently unknown. TCR cDNA, made by 5'RACE template switching, carried an added universal primer site and UMIs. MiXCR, applied by TCRdb to the 5' RACE reads, yields one record per CDR3 protein. The table lists hundreds of thousands of distinct CDR3 sequences, approximately 5.2% of them singletons. Germline CDR1 and CDR2: SGHTA and FQGTGA. Between the trimmed V and J ends, which lost 1 base and 4 bases, there was a span of 13 bases. The CDR3 is made up of 15 amino acids. This record belongs to a study of T cells after yellow fever vaccination. Findings and limits, study-wide: Weaker overall, the secondary response nonetheless peaked faster (day 5 versus 15). Clonotypes found in both CD4 and CD8 compartments made up a small share.

The TCR comes from a man aged 18 to 30 who received the YFV17D yellow fever vaccine. Sample: CD4+ T cells sorted from PBMCs, taken on the day of the yellow fever booster vaccination. The V call is TRBV7-3, the J call TRBJ1-2; D call uncertain. CDR3 sequence (DNA): TGTGCCAGCAGCTTAAGGGCGGGTCCCCCCTATGGCTACACCTTC. Its translation: CASSLRAGPPYGYTF.